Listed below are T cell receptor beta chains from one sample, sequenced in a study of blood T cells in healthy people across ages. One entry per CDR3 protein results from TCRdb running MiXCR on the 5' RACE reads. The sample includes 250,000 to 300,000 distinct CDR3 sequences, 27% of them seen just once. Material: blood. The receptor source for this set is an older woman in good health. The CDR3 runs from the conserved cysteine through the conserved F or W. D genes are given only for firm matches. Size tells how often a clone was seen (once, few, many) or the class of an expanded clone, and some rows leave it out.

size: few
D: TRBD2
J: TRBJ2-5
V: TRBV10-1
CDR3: CARGRQDIGGTSGETQYF
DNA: TGCGCCAGGGGGCGACAAGATATAGGGGGGACTAGCGGAGAGACCCAGTACTTC

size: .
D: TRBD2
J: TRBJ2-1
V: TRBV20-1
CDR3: CSAEGLARFSYNEQFF
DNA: TGCAGTGCTGAGGGACTAGCGAGATTCTCCTACAATGAGCAGTTCTTC

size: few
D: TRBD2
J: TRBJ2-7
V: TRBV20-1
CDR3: CSARVQGRLSGGSYEQYF
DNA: TGCAGTGCTAGAGTCCAGGGGCGTCTAAGCGGGGGCTCCTACGAGCAGTACTTC

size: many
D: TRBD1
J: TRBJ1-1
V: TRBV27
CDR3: CASSSLSRRDRVYAEAFF
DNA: TGTGCCAGCAGTTCTCTGTCCCGCCGGGACAGGGTGTATGCTGAAGCTTTCTTT

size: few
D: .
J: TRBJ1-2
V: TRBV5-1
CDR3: CASSLDPGAAYGYTF
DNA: TGCGCCAGCAGCTTGGATCCGGGCGCTGCATATGGCTACACCTTC

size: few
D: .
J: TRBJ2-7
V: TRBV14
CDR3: CASSKSPSEQYF
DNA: TGTGCCAGCTCAAAATCGCCTTCCGAGCAGTACTTC

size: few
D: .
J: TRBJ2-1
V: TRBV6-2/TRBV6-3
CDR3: CASSYRVRGTTYNEQFF
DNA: TGTGCCAGCAGTTACCGAGTTAGGGGGACTACCTACAATGAGCAGTTCTTC

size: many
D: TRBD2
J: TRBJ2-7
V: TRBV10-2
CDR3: CASRPGTTQYEQYF
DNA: TGCGCCAGCAGGCCCGGGACTACTCAATACGAGCAGTACTTC

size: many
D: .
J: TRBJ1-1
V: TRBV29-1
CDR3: CSVRRESEAFF
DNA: TGCAGCGTAAGAAGGGAGAGTGAAGCTTTCTTT

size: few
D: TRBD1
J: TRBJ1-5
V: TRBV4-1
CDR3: CASSPNRGSSNQPQHF
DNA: TGCGCCAGCAGCCCAAACAGGGGGTCGAGCAATCAGCCCCAGCATTTT

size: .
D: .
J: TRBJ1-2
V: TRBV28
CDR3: CASSEFGYGYTF
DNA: TGTGCCAGCTCCGAGTTCGGCTATGGCTACACCTTC

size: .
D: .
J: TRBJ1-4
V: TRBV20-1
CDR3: CSASLNEKLFF
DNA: TGCAGTGCTTCCCTCAATGAAAAACTGTTTTTT

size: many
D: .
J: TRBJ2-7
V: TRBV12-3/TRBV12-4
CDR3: CASSLDSGPPKVEQYF
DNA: TGTGCCAGCAGTTTAGATTCAGGCCCGCCGAAGGTAGAGCAGTACTTC

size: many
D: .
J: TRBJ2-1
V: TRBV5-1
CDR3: CASRSRSDNEQFF
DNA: TGCGCCAGCAGGAGCAGGAGTGACAATGAGCAGTTCTTC

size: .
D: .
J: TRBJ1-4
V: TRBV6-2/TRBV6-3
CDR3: CASSDRLRGTNEKLFF
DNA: TGTGCCAGCAGCGACAGGCTCCGAGGGACTAATGAAAAACTGTTTTTT

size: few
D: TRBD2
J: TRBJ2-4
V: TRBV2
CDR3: CASSERVAGGSKNIQYF
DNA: TGTGCCAGCAGTGAACGGGTAGCGGGGGGATCCAAAAACATTCAGTACTTC